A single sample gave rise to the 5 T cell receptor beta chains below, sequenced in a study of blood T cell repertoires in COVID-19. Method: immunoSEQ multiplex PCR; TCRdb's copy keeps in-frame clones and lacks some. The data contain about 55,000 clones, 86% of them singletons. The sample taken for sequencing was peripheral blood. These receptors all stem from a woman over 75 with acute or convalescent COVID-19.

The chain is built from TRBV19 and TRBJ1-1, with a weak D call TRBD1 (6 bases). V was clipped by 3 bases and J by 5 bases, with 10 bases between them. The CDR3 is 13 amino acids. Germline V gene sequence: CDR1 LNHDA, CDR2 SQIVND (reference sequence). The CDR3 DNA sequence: TGTGCCAGTAGTATGGGGGCCGAGACTGAAGCTTTCTTT. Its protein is CASSMGAETEAFF.

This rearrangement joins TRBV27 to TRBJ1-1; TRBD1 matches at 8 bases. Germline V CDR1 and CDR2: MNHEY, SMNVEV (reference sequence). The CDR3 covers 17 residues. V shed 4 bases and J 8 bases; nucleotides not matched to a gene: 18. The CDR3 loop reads CASSSLLPGQGQGEAFF. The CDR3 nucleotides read TGTGCCAGCAGTTCCCTACTCCCCGGACAGGGCCAAGGCGAAGCTTTCTTT.

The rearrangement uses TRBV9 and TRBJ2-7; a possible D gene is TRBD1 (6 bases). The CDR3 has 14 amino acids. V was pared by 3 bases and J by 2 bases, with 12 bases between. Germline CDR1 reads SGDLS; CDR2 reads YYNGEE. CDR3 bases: TGTGCCAGCAGCGAGGACAGTCTTCCCTACGAGCAGTACTTC. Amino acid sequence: CASSEDSLPYEQYF.

In DNA form, the CDR3 reads TGTGCCAGCAGTGAACAACAGGGTGGGGGCTACACCTTC. This translates into CASSEQQGGGYTF. This chain uses TRBV6-1 with TRBJ1-2; a weak D match, TRBD1 (6 bases). CDR1 and CDR2 from the germline V gene are MNHNS and SASEGT. Trimming cost V 2 bases and J 8 bases, with 12 bases left between them. The CDR3 contains 13 residues.

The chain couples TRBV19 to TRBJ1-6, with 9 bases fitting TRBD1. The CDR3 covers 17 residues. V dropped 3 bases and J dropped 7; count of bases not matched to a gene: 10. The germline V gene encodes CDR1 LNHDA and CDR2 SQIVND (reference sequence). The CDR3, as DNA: TGTGCCAGTAGTATCTTGTTCGGACAGGGGAAAAATTCACCCCTCCACTTT. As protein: CASSILFGQGKNSPLHF.